The 8 T cell receptor beta chains given below trace back to one sample, sequenced in a study of T-cell memory formation after mild COVID-19. Each CDR3 protein gets one entry after TCRdb re-called the 5' RACE reads with MiXCR. Of a few hundred thousand distinct CDR3 sequences listed, approximately 23% were seen once; the top ten hold approximately 12%. Sequenced sample: PBMCs or a T cell subset sorted from them (not recorded which). These receptor sequences come from an adult woman who had mild COVID-19 (a few samples of this study predate the infection). Cell type and time point are not known.

The chain uses TRBV6-5 and TRBJ1-3, with TRBD1 matching 7 bases. There are 17 residues in the CDR3. V dropped 6 bases and J dropped 5; count of bases not matched to a gene: 16. The germline V gene has CDR1 MNHEY and CDR2 SVGAGI. CDR3 amino acids: CASRPGTVTVGRNTIYF. The CDR3 bases are TGTGCCAGCAGACCCGGGACAGTCACCGTGGGACGAAACACCATATATTTT.

The chain couples TRBV29-1 to TRBJ2-1, with 13 bases aligning to TRBD2. Germline CDR1 SQVTM, CDR2 ANQGSEA. The CDR3 sequence is 15 residues long. Germline trimming cut 7 bases from V and 9 bases from J; bases unmatched to any gene: 12. The CDR3 reads CSAAVGLAGVSEQFF. The DNA for the CDR3 is TGCAGCGCCGCGGTCGGACTAGCGGGAGTAAGTGAGCAGTTCTTC.

This clonotype came up a few times. The rearrangement joins TRBV6-5 to TRBJ1-2, with a weak D call TRBD1 (6 bases). V was clipped by 0 bases and J by 4 bases, with 15 bases between them. The CDR3 spans 16 residues. Germline-derived CDR1 and CDR2 are MNHEY and SVGAGI. Here the CDR3 DNA reads TGTGCCAGCAGTTACTCGAATCTCAGGGGAGGCTATGGCTACACCTTC. Protein sequence: CASSYSNLRGGYGYTF.

The chain recombines TRBV7-9 with TRBJ2-1; 9 bases are a match to TRBD2. The CDR3 runs 14 residues. The ends lost 7 bases at V and 8 bases at J; junction bases unmatched: 9. Germline-derived CDR1 and CDR2 are SEHNR and FQNEAQ (reference sequence). The CDR3, as DNA: TGTGCCAGCAAGGGTAGCGGGAGAATATATGAGCAGTTCTTC. Its translation: CASKGSGRIYEQFF.

The chain recombines TRBV2 with TRBJ2-1, with D possibly matching TRBD2 (6 bases). Germline V gene sequence: CDR1 SNHLY, CDR2 FYNNEI. The CDR3 is 14 amino acids. Trimming removed 10 bases from V and 2 bases from J, with 15 bases in between. The DNA for the CDR3 is TGTGCCACCCAATCCGGGGGTGCCTACAATGAGCAGTTCTTC. Translation: CATQSGGAYNEQFF.

The V gene is TRBV27, the J gene TRBJ2-1; 11 bases are a match to TRBD1. This CDR3 contains 16 residues. The V and J ends lost 0 bases and 7 bases, in that order; junction bases with no gene match: 5. Germline loops: CDR1 MNHEY, CDR2 SMNVEV (reference sequence). The CDR3 region has the DNA TGTGCCAGCAGTTTATCAGGGGACAGGGGGGGGAATGAGCAGTTCTTC. It encodes CASSLSGDRGGNEQFF.

V is TRBV5-1 and J is TRBJ2-7; 8 bases fit TRBD1. The V gene end was trimmed by 0 bases and the J gene end by 0 bases; junction bases not matched to a gene: 5. Germline CDR1 SGHRS, CDR2 YFSETQ. The CDR3 sequence is 16 residues long. CDR3 coding DNA: TGCGCCAGCAGCTTGGAGGGGGACAGGAGCTCCTACGAGCAGTACTTC. Its translation is CASSLEGDRSSYEQYF. Full variable domain (missing parts from reference TRBV5-1 and TRBJ2-7): KAGVTQTPRYLIKTRGQQVTLSCSPISGHRSVSWYQQTPGQGLQFLFEYFSETQRNKGNFPGRFSGRQFSNSRSEMNVSTLELGDSALYLCASSLEGDRSSYEQYFGPGTRLTVT.

This chain joins TRBV20-1 and TRBJ2-7; 7 nucleotides align to TRBD2. V trimming: 0 bases; J trimming: 0 bases; junction bases outside the gene matches: 2. The germline CDR1 and CDR2 sequences are DFQATT and SNEGSKA (reference sequence). The CDR3 has 14 amino acids. The CDR3: CSAREAGLSYEQYF. DNA for the CDR3: TGCAGTGCTAGAGAAGCGGGACTCTCCTACGAGCAGTACTTC.